Shown below are 7 T cell receptor beta chains from a single sample sequenced in a study of monozygotic twins with inflammatory bowel disease. TCRdb re-analyzed the 5' RACE reads; it lists each CDR3 protein once, without DNA. Its listing shows a few hundred thousand distinct CDR3 sequences. Sequencing input: blood. All receptors come from a human donor with ulcerative colitis or Crohn's disease, or a healthy co-twin of an affected twin (not recorded which).

The chain combines TRBV4-1 with TRBJ1-4. Germline assignment: CDR1 MGHRA and CDR2 YSYEKL. The CDR3 contains 15 residues. The CDR3 loop reads CASSQVFPDRRKLFF.

V usage is TRBV12-5 and J usage is TRBJ1-3. This CDR3 spans 16 amino acids. Germline CDR1 reads LGHNT; CDR2 reads FRNRAP. The chain's CDR3 is CASGLGIQGSGNTIYF.

The chain employs TRBV7-9 and TRBJ1-1; lacking DNA, the TRBD1 call made by TCRdb goes unchecked. Germline-derived CDR1 and CDR2 are SEHNR and FQNEAQ (reference sequence). CDR3 length equals 14 residues. Here the CDR3 reads CASSKTREDTEAFF.

V and J are TRBV7-3 and TRBJ1-1; without DNA, the TCRdb call of TRBD1 cannot be checked. The CDR3 is made up of 13 amino acids. Germline V CDR1 and CDR2: SGHTA, FQGTGA. The CDR3 protein is CASSATPGTGISF.

The chain combines TRBV3-1 with TRBJ2-1; TCRdb designates TRBD2, a call that cannot be tested without DNA. The CDR3 extends over 16 amino acids. The V gene's germline CDR1 is LGHDT and CDR2 YNNKEL (reference sequence). The CDR3 loop reads CASSQVTSGADNEQFF.

This rearrangement joins TRBV19 to TRBJ2-7; TCRdb designates TRBD1, a call that cannot be tested without DNA. The CDR3 length is 12 residues. CDR1 is LNHDA and CDR2 is SQIVND in the germline V gene (reference sequence). CDR3 sequence reads: CASSVDRYDQYF.

This sequence joins TRBV12-3 or TRBV12-4 and TRBJ2-1; TCRdb's D call, TRBD2, is unchecked because there is no DNA. The length of the CDR3 is 18 residues. The CDR3 sequence is CASGLTSGRSIVNNEQFF.